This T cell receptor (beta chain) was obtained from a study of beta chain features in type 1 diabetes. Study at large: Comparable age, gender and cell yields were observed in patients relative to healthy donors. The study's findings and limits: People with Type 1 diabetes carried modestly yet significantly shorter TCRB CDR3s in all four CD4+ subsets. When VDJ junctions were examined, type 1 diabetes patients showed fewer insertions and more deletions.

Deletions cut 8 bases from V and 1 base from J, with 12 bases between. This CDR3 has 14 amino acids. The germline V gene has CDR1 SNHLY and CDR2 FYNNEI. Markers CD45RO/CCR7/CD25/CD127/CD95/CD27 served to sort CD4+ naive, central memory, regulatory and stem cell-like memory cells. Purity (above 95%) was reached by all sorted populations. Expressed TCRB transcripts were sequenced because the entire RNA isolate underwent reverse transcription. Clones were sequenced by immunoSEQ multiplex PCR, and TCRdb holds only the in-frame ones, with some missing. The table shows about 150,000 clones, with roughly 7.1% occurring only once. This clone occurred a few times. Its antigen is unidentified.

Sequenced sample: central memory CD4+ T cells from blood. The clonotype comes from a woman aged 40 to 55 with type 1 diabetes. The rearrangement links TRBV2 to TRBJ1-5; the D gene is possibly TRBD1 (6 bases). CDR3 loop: CASRGATSNQPQHF. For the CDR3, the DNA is TGTGCCAGCCGGGGGGCGACGAGCAATCAGCCCCAGCATTTT.